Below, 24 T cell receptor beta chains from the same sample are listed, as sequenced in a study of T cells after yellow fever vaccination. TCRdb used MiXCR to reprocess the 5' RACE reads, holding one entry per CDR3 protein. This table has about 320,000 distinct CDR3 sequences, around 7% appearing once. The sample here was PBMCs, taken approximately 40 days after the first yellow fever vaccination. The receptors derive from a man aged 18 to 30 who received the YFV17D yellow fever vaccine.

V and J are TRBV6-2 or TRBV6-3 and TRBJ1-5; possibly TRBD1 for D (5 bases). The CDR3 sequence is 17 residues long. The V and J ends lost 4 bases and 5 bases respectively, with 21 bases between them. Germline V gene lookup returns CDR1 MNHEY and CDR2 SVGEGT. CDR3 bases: TGTGCCAGCAGTTGGACGACCGGGACCGCTACATATCAGCCCCAGCATTTT. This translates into CASSWTTGTATYQPQHF.

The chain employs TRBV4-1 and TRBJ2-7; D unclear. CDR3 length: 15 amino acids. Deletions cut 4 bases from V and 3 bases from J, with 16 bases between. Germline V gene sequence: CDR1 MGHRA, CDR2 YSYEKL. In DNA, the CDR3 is TGCGCCAGCAGCCCGTCTACGACGGAGCACTACGAGCAGTACGTC. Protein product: CASSPSTTEHYEQYV.

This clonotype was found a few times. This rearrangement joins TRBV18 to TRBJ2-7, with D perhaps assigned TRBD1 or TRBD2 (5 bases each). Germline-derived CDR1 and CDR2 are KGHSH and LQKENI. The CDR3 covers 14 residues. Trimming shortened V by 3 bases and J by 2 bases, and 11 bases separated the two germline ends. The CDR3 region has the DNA TGTGCCAGCTCACCGGAGGTCAGGGCCTACGAGCAGTACGTC. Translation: CASSPEVRAYEQYV.

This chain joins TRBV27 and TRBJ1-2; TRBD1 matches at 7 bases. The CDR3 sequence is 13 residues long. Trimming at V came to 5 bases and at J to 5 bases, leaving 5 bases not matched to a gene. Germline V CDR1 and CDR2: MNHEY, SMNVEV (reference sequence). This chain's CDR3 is CASSGTGAYGYTF. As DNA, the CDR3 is TGTGCCAGCAGTGGCACAGGGGCTTATGGCTACACCTTC.

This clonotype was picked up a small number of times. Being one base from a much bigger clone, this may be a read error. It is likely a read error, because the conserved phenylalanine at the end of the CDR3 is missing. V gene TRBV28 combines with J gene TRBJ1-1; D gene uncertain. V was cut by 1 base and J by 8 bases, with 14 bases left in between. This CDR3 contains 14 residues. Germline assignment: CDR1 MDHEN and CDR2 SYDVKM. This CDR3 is CASSLYQVVGEAFL. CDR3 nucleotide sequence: TGTGCCAGCAGTTTATACCAAGTTGTGGGAGAAGCTTTCCTT.

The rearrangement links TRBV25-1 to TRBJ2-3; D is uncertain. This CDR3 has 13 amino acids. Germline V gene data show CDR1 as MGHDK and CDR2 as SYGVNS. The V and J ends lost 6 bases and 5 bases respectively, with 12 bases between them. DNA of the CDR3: TGTGCCAGCAGGAACTCCCCCCTAGATACGCAGTATTTT. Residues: CASRNSPLDTQYF. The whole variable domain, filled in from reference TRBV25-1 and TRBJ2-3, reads EADIYQTPRYLVIGTGKKITLECSQTMGHDKMYWYQQDPGMELHLIHYSYGVNSTEKGDLSSESTVSRIRTEHFPLTLESARPSHTSQYLCASRNSPLDTQYFGPGTRLTVL.

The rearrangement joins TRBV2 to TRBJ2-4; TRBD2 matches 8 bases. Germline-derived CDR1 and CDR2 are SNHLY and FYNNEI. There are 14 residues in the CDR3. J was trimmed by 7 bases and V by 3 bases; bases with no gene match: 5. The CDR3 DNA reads TGTGCCAGCAGTGACCCAGCGGGGGTGAACATTCAGTACTTC. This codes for CASSDPAGVNIQYF.

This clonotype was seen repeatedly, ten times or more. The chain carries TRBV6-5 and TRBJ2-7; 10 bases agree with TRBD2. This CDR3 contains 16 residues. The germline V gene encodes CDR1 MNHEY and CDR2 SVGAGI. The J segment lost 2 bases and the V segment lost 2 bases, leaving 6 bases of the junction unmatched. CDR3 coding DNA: TGTGCCAGCAGTTACGGTAGCGGGGGGTCCACCTACGAGCAGTACGTC. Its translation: CASSYGSGGSTYEQYV.

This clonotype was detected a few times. The CDR3 DNA reads as TGTGCCAGCAGCCCTCCGTCTGACAGGGGAGGGGGACAAGAGACCCAGTACTTC. Translated, it gives CASSPPSDRGGGQETQYF. The chain is built from TRBV14 and TRBJ2-5; TRBD1 is a possible D gene (8 bases). CDR1 and CDR2 (germline): SGHDN, FVKESK. The length of the CDR3 is 18 residues. V was trimmed by 4 bases and J by 2 bases, leaving 23 bases between them.

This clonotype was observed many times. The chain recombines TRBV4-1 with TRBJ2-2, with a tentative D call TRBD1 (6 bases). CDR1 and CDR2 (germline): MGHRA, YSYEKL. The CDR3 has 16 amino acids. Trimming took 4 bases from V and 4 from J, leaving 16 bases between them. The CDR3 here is CASSRLLRGGTGELFF. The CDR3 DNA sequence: TGCGCCAGCAGCCGATTACTCAGGGGCGGCACCGGGGAGCTGTTTTTT.

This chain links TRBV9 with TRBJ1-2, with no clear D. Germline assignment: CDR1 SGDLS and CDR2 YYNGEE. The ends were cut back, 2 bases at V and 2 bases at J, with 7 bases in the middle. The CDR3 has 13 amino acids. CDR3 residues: CASSVTVNYGYTF. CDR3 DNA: TGTGCCAGCAGCGTGACGGTCAACTATGGCTACACCTTC.

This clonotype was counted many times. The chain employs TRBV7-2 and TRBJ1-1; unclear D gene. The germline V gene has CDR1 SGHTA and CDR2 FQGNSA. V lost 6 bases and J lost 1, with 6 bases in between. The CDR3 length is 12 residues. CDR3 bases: TGTGCCAGCAGAGCCTGGAACACTGAAGCTTTCTTT. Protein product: CASRAWNTEAFF.

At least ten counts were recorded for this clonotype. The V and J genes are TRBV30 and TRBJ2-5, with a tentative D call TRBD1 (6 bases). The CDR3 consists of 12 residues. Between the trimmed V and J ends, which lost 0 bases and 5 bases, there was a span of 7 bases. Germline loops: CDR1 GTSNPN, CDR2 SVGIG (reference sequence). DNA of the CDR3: TGTGCCTGGAGTGTACAGGGTGAGACCCAGTACTTC. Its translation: CAWSVQGETQYF.

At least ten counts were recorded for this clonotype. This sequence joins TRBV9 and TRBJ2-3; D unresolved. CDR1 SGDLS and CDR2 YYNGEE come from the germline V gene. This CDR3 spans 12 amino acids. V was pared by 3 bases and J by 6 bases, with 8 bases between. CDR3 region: CASSGGMDTQYF. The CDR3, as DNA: TGTGCCAGCAGCGGTGGAATGGATACGCAGTATTTT.

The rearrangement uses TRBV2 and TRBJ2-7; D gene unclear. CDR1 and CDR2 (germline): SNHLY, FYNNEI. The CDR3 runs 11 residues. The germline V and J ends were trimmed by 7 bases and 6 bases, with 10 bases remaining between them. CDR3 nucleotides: TGTGCCAGCACCCCTGTCTCCGAGCAGTACTTC. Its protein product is CASTPVSEQYF.

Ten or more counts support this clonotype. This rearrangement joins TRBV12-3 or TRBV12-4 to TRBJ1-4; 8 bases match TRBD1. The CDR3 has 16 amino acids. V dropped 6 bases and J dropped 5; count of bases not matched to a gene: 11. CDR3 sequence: CASSLSQGARNEKLFF. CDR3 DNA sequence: TGTGCCAGCAGCCTTTCTCAGGGGGCGCGGAATGAAAAACTGTTTTTT.

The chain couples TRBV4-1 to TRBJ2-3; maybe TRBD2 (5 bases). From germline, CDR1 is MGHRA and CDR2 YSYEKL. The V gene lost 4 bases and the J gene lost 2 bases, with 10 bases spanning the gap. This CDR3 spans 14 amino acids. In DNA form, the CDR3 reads TGCGCCAGCAGCCCGGCCGGGATCACAGATACGCAGTATTTT. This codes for CASSPAGITDTQYF.

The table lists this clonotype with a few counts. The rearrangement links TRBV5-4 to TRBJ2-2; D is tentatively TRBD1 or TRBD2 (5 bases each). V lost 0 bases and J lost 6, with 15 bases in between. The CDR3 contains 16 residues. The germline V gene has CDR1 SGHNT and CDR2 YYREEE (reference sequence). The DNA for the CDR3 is TGTGCCAGCAGCTTGGTGGTCTGGGGGTCCCCCGGGGAGCTGTTTTTT. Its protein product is CASSLVVWGSPGELFF.

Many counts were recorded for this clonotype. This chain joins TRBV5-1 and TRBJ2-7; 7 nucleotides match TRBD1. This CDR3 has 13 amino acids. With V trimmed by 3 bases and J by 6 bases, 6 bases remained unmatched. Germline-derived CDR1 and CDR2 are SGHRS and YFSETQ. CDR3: CASSSTGSGEQYV. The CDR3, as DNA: TGCGCCAGCAGCTCGACAGGGTCCGGCGAGCAGTACGTC.

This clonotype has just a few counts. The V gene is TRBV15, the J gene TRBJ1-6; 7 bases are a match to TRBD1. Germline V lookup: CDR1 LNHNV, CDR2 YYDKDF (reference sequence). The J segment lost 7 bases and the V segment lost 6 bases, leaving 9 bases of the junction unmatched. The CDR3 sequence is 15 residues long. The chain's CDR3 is CATRTNRGGNSPLHF. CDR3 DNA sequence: TGTGCCACCAGAACGAACAGGGGAGGGAATTCACCCCTCCACTTT.

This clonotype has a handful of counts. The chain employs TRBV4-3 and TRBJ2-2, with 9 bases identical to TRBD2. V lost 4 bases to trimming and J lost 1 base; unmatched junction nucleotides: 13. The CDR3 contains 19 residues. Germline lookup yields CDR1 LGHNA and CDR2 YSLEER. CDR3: CASSPLRGSGGLNTGELFF. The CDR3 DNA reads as TGCGCCAGCAGCCCATTAAGGGGTAGCGGGGGTTTGAACACCGGGGAGCTGTTTTTT.

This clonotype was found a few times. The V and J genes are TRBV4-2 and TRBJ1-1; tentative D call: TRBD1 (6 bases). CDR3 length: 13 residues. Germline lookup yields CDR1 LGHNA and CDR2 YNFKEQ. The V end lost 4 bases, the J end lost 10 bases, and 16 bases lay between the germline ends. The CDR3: CASSPSPPTGAFF. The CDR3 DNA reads TGTGCCAGCAGCCCTTCCCCCCCGACAGGAGCTTTCTTT.

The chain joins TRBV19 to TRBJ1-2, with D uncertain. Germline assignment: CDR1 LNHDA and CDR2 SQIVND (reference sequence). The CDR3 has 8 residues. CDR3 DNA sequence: TGTTCCTTCTATGGCTACACCTTC. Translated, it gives CSFYGYTF.

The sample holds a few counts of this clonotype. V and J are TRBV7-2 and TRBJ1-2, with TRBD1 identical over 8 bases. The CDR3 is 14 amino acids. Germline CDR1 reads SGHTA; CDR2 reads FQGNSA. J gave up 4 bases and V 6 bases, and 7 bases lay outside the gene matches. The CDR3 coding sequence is TGTGCCAGCAGACCTCCGGACAGGGCCTATGGCTACACCTTC. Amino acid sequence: CASRPPDRAYGYTF.